This T cell receptor (beta chain) emerged from a study of T cells in Graves' hyperthyroidism and ophthalmopathy. The CDR3 is 14 residues long. V shed 4 bases and J 9 bases; nucleotides not matched to a gene: 7. In germline, CDR1 is MNHNS, CDR2 SASEGT. This clonotype showed up just a few times. Amplification of TCR beta CDR3 regions used RNA as the template. With the HTBI primer set, the TCR CDR3 went through a first round of RT-PCR. TCRdb passed the multiplex PCR reads through MiXCR, listing each CDR3 protein once. The data hold approximately 400,000 distinct CDR3 sequences, with about 14% observed a single time.

The material sequenced was blood. This TCR came from a man younger than 40 with Graves' hyperthyroidism that later progressed to Graves' ophthalmopathy. V gene TRBV6-1 combines with J gene TRBJ2-1; 9 bases are a match to TRBD2. The CDR3 DNA reads TGTGCCAGCAGTGTTGGCGGGGGGGCCTCTGAGCAGTTCTTC. Its protein product is CASSVGGGASEQFF.